The rows below give T cell receptor beta chains drawn from one sample of a study of blood T cell repertoires in COVID-19. The protocol was immunoSEQ multiplex PCR, while the TCRdb copy is restricted to in-frame clones and leaves out a portion. The sample has hundreds of thousands of clones; approximately 91% are singletons. The material sequenced was peripheral blood. The receptors were sampled from a woman between 50 and 59 years old with COVID-19, enrolled during active disease. Each CDR3 is given with its conserved first and last residue. D genes are given only for firm matches. Expanded clones get a size class; other rows say once, few or many, or leave the size out.

V gene	D gene	clone size	J gene	CDR3 DNA	CDR3 protein
TRBV9	.	once	TRBJ2-3	TGTGCCAGCAGTTTCCGGAGAACAGATACGCAGTATTTT	CASSFRRTDTQYF
TRBV28	TRBD1	.	TRBJ2-1	TGTGCCAGCAGTTCACCGGACAGGGCTCTTTACAATGAGCAGTTCTTC	CASSSPDRALYNEQFF
TRBV24-1	.	.	TRBJ2-1	TGTGCCACCAGTGCGGCACTAGCTACAAATGAGCAGTTCTTC	CATSAALATNEQFF
TRBV6-5	TRBD1	.	TRBJ1-2	TGTGCCAGCACCCTCACAGGGGGGGGAGAGGATGGCTACACCTTC	CASTLTGGGEDGYTF
TRBV7-2	TRBD2	.	TRBJ2-1	TGTGCCAGCAGCTTAGCGGGGGGGATCTACAATGAGCAGTTCTTC	CASSLAGGIYNEQFF
TRBV6-5	TRBD1	.	TRBJ1-3	TGTGCCAGCAGTTACGGGACAGGGGCGGGAAACACCATATATTTT	CASSYGTGAGNTIYF
TRBV5-5	.	.	TRBJ2-1	TGTGCCAGCAGCATTGGGAGGAATCACCCCTACAATGAGCAGTTCTTC	CASSIGRNHPYNEQFF
TRBV19	TRBD2	.	TRBJ2-1	TGTGCCAGTAGCCGAACTAGCGGGGACAGAAATGAGCAGTTCTTC	CASSRTSGDRNEQFF
TRBV4-1	.	.	TRBJ1-4	TGCGCCAGCAGCCACCACTTACAGGGTGTAAGCAAAAAACTGTTTTTT	CASSHHLQGVSKKLFF
TRBV25-1	.	.	TRBJ2-1	TGTGCCAGCAGTGAATTCAGGGGAAGTGAGCAGTTCTTC	CASSEFRGSEQFF
TRBV7-3	.	.	TRBJ1-1	TGTGCCAGCAGCCTCGGGGGAGCCACTGAAGCTTTCTTT	CASSLGGATEAFF
TRBV30	.	.	TRBJ1-5	TGTGCCTGGAGCACAGGGAGTCAGCCCCAGCATTTT	CAWSTGSQPQHF
TRBV18	.	.	TRBJ1-1	TGTGCCAGCTCACCAGCACGAATGGGCGAAGCTTTCTTT	CASSPARMGEAFF
TRBV27	.	.	TRBJ2-7	TGTGCCAGCAGTCCAGTTATGGCGGACTACGAGCAGTACTTC	CASSPVMADYEQYF
TRBV29-1	.	.	TRBJ1-1	TGCAGCGTTGAATCCCCAGGGCGGGGGAACACTGAAGCTTTCTTT	CSVESPGRGNTEAFF
TRBV19	.	once	TRBJ2-3	TGTGCCAGTAGTTCAGGGGATACGCAGTATTTT	CASSSGDTQYF
TRBV7-3	TRBD2	.	TRBJ2-3	TGTGCCAGCAGCTTAACCAGCGGGGGCCCCACAGATACGCAGTATTTT	CASSLTSGGPTDTQYF
TRBV12-3/TRBV12-4	TRBD1	.	TRBJ2-3	TGTGCCAGCAGTTTAAGGGACAGGGATACGCAGTATTTT	CASSLRDRDTQYF
TRBV9	.	once	TRBJ1-2	TGTGCCAGCAGCGCCTCAGCAGGGCAGGGCTACACCTTC	CASSASAGQGYTF
TRBV11-2	TRBD1	.	TRBJ1-1	TGTGCCAGCAGCCCCCGGGACAGGAACACTGAAGCTTTCTTT	CASSPRDRNTEAFF
TRBV30	TRBD1	.	TRBJ1-2	TGTGCCTGGAGAGTAGGGGGCCAGCCGGGGGGCTACACCTTC	CAWRVGGQPGGYTF
TRBV28	.	few	TRBJ1-6	TGTGCCAGCAGTTTAAGACGGGTTAATTCACCCCTCCACTTT	CASSLRRVNSPLHF
TRBV3-1/TRBV3-2	.	.	TRBJ2-1	TGTGCCAGCAGCCAAGATCCGGGTATCAATGAGCAGTTCTTC	CASSQDPGINEQFF
TRBV2	.	.	TRBJ1-1	TGTGCCAGCATCGGGCGGACAGTGAGGACTGAAGCTTTCTTT	CASIGRTVRTEAFF
TRBV6-5	TRBD1	.	TRBJ1-1	TGTGCCAGCAGCTCCGGGACAGAGAACACTGAAGCTTTCTTT	CASSSGTENTEAFF
TRBV11-3	.	.	TRBJ2-2	TGTGCCAGCAGCTTAGATGGCAGGGTCGACACCGGGGAGCTGTTTTTT	CASSLDGRVDTGELFF
TRBV9	.	.	TRBJ2-1	TGTGCCAGCACCCAGGGACTGTCGTACAATGAGCAGTTCTTC	CASTQGLSYNEQFF
TRBV2	.	.	TRBJ2-1	TGTGCCAGCTTCTTAACTATAAGCTCCTACAATGAGCAGTTCTTC	CASFLTISSYNEQFF
TRBV18	TRBD1	.	TRBJ1-5	TGTGCCAGCTCACTAAACAGTGGGGACAGCCTGAATCAGCCCCAGCATTTT	CASSLNSGDSLNQPQHF
TRBV5-1	TRBD2	.	TRBJ2-7	TGCGCCAGCCGTTCAGCGGGGGGGCTGGACGAGCAGTACTTC	CASRSAGGLDEQYF
TRBV23-1	.	.	TRBJ1-1	TGCGCCAGCTCCCTAGGAGACACTGAAGCTTTCTTT	CASSLGDTEAFF
TRBV10-1	.	few	TRBJ2-3	TGCGCCAGCAGTTCTAGCACAGATACGCAGTATTTT	CASSSSTDTQYF
TRBV27	.	.	TRBJ2-1	TGTGCCAGCAGTTTATCACTGAGCTCCTACAATGAGCAGTTCTTC	CASSLSLSSYNEQFF
TRBV21-1	.	.	TRBJ2-1	TGTGCCAGCAGCAGTGAGGCACAGGGCCCCTACAATGAGCAGTTCTTC	CASSSEAQGPYNEQFF
TRBV3-1/TRBV3-2	.	.	TRBJ2-7	TGTGCCAGCAGTCCTGCGTACGGGTCAATCTACGAGCAGTACTTC	CASSPAYGSIYEQYF
TRBV5-5	.	.	TRBJ1-1	TGTGCCAGCAGCTTCCTAGACAGCTTGAACACTGAAGCTTTCTTT	CASSFLDSLNTEAFF
TRBV4-1	.	.	TRBJ1-4	TGCGCCAGCAGCCGTCCCAGCGCAACTAATGAAAAACTGTTTTTT	CASSRPSATNEKLFF
TRBV6-5	TRBD1	.	TRBJ1-1	TGTGCCAGCAGTCCGCACAGGGGCGGTGCTTTCTTT	CASSPHRGGAFF
TRBV7-9	.	once	TRBJ2-3	TGTGCCAGCAGCGTTAGCGAAGGTACGCAGTATTTT	CASSVSEGTQYF
TRBV5-5	TRBD1	.	TRBJ2-5	TGTGCCAGCAGCCAACCGGGACAGGGTGAGACCCAGTACTTC	CASSQPGQGETQYF
TRBV6-5	TRBD1	.	TRBJ2-7	TGTGCCAGCAGGTTGGGACAGGGAGCCGAGCAGTACTTC	CASRLGQGAEQYF
TRBV2	.	.	TRBJ1-2	TGTGCCAGCAGTGAAGTACGGCAGACTATGGGTGGCTACACCTTC	CASSEVRQTMGGYTF
TRBV7-9	.	.	TRBJ2-6	TGTGCCAGCAGCTTACGGGAGTTAGGCGGGGCCAACGTCCTGACTTTC	CASSLRELGGANVLTF